Listed here is a single T cell receptor beta chain. The data were obtained in a study of blood T cell repertoires in COVID-19. The wider study: Samples of COVID-19 (acute and convalescent) were obtained from the United States, Italy and Spain.

V shed 3 bases and J shed 8 bases, with 10 bases lying between them. The germline V gene has CDR1 SNHLY and CDR2 FYNNEI. CDR3 size: 12 residues. Assay used: immunoSEQ multiplex PCR; TCRdb lists only in-frame clones, some missing. The repertoire holds 250,000 to 350,000 clones, with 88% as singletons. Sequencing was performed on peripheral blood. This clonotype was sampled from a woman between 45 and 65 years old with active or convalescent COVID-19. The chain links TRBV2 to TRBJ1-2, with D uncertain. The CDR3 DNA follows: TGTGCCAGCAGTGACCTCCGTGAGGGCTACACCTTC. Its protein product is CASSDLREGYTF.